The clone carrying this TCR beta chain was seen only a few times. Its antigen is not identified. Naive CD8 T cells underwent sorting with the CD8+CD4-CCR7+CD45RA+ definition. TCRdb reanalysed the PCR reads using MiXCR and keeps one entry per CDR3 protein. The sample lists about 510,000 distinct CDR3 sequences, about 25% occurring once. The data belong to a study of molecular identifiers for immune sequencing clone quantification. Study-wide background: Sequencing covered four of five parts into which replicate RNA from approximately 22,000 or 94,000 naive CD8 cells was split. Study-level results: Whereas clones above 20 RNA copies held under 1% of naive-cell molecules, they held over 98% of effector molecules.

In germline, CDR1 is MGHRA, CDR2 YSYEKL. Trimming removed 0 bases from V and 1 base from J, with 7 bases in between. The CDR3 covers 14 residues. The material sequenced was naive CD8+ T cells from blood, with Jurkat cell RNA spiked in. Specified subset: FACS-sorted CD8+CD4-CCR7+CD45RA+ naive T cells. The TCR originated in a human donor in good health. Some libraries in this study had Jurkat cell RNA spiked in. The chain links TRBV4-1 to TRBJ2-7; D gene uncertain. For the CDR3, the DNA is TGCGCCAGCAGCCAAGAGGCCAGATCCTACGAGCAGTACTTC. As protein: CASSQEARSYEQYF.